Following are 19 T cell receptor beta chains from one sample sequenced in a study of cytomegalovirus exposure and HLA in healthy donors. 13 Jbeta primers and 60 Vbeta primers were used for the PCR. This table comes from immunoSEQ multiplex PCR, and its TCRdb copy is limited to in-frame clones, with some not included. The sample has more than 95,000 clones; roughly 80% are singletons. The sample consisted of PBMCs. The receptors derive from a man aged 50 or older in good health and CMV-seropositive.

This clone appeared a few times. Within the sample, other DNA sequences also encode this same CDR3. The CDR3, as DNA: TGTGCCATCAGCCCCCCGACTGGCACTGAAGCTTTCTTT. This sequence encodes CAISPPTGTEAFF. V gene TRBV10-3 combines with J gene TRBJ1-1; no firm D call. The CDR3 covers 13 residues. Germline V lookup: CDR1 ENHRY, CDR2 SYGVKD. Trimming removed 6 bases at V and 4 bases at J, with 12 bases between.

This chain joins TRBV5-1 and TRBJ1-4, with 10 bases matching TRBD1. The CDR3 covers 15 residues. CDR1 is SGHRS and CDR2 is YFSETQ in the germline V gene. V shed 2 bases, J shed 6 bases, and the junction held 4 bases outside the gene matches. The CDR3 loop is CASSFGDRGDEKLFF. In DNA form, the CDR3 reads TGCGCCAGCAGCTTTGGGGACAGGGGCGATGAAAAACTGTTTTTT.

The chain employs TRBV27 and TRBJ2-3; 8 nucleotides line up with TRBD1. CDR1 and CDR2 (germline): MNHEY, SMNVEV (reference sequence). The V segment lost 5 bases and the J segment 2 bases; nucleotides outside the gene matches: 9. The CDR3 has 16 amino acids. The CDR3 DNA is TGTGCCAGCAGTGGCATGGGGACAGGAGTCACAGATACGCAGTATTTT. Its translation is CASSGMGTGVTDTQYF.

The CDR3 bases are TGTGCCAGCAGCACAACTCTAGGTTCATATGGCTACACCTTC. It yields the protein CASSTTLGSYGYTF. V gene TRBV7-9 combines with J gene TRBJ1-2; no reliable D call. The V end lost 5 bases, the J end lost 5 bases, and 15 bases lay between the germline ends. Per the germline V gene, CDR1 is SEHNR and CDR2 is FQNEAQ (reference sequence). The CDR3 is made up of 14 amino acids.

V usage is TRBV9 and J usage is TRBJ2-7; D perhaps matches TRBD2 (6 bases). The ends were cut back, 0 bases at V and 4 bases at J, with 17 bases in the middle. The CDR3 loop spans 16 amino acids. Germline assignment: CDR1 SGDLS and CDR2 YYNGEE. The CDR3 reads CASSVGLLADVYEQYF. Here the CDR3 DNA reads TGTGCCAGCAGCGTAGGGCTTTTAGCGGATGTGTACGAGCAGTACTTC.

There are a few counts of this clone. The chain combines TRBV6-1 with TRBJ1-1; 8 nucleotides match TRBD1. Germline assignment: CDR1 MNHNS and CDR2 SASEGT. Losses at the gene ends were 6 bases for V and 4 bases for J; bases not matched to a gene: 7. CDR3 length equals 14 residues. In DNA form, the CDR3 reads TGTGCCAGCAGGGCCAGGGGGCAGAGCACTGAAGCTTTCTTT. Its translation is CASRARGQSTEAFF.

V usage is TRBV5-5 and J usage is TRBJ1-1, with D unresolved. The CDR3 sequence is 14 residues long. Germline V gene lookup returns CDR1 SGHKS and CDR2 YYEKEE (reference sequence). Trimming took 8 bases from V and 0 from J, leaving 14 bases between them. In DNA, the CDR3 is TGTGCCAGTCGCGGGGTCAGATTGAACACTGAAGCTTTCTTT. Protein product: CASRGVRLNTEAFF. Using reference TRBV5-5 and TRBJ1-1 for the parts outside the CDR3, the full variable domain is DAGVTQSPTHLIKTRGQQVTLRCSPISGHKSVSWYQQVLGQGPQFIFQYYEKEERGRGNFPDRFSARQFPNYSSELNVNALLLGDSALYLCASRGVRLNTEAFFGQGTRLTVV.

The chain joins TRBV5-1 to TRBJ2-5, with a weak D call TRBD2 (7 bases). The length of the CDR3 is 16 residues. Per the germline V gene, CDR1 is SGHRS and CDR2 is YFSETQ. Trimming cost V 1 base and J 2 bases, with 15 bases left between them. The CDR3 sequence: CASSLRGAGVQETQYF. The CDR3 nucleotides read TGCGCCAGCAGCTTGAGGGGGGCGGGGGTACAAGAGACCCAGTACTTC.

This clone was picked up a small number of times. In DNA, the CDR3 is TGTGCCAGCGCGGGACAGAAGAACACTGAAGCTTTCTTT. Its translation is CASAGQKNTEAFF. The rearrangement uses TRBV7-3 and TRBJ1-1, with 7 bases aligning to TRBD1. Unmatched junction bases numbered 4, after V lost 8 bases and J lost 1 base. Germline V CDR1 and CDR2: SGHTA, FQGTGA. The CDR3 has 13 amino acids.

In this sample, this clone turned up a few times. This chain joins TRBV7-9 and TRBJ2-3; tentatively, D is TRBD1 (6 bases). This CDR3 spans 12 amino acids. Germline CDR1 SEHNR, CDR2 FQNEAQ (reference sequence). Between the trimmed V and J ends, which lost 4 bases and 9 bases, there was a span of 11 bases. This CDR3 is CASSSQTGTQYF. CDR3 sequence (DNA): TGTGCCAGCAGCTCGCAGACAGGAACGCAGTATTTT. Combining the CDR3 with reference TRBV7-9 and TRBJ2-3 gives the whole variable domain DTGVSQNPRHKITKRGQNVTFRCDPISEHNRLYWYRQTLGQGPEFLTYFQNEAQLEKSRLLSDRFSAERPKGSFSTLEIQRTEQGDSAMYLCASSSQTGTQYFGPGTRLTVL.

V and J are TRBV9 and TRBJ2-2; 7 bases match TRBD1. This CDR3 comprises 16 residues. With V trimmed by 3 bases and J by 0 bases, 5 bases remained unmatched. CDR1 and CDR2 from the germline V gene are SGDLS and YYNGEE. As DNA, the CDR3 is TGTGCCAGCAGCGATAGACAGGGTGCGAACACCGGGGAGCTGTTTTTT. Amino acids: CASSDRQGANTGELFF.

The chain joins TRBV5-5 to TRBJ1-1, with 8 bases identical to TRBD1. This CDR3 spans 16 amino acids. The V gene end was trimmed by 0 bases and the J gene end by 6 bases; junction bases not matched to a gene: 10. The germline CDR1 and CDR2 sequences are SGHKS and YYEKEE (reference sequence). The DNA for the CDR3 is TGTGCCAGCAGCTTGGAGGCCAGGGGGCAAAGGGCTGAAGCTTTCTTT. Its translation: CASSLEARGQRAEAFF.

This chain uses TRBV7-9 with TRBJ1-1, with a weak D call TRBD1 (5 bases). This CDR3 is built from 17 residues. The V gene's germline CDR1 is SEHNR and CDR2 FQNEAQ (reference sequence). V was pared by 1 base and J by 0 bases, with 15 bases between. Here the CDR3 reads CASSLGGGGGLNTEAFF. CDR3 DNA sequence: TGTGCCAGCAGCTTAGGGGGTGGGGGGGGATTGAACACTGAAGCTTTCTTT.

CDR3 amino acids: CASSSPDRESEKLFF. Here the CDR3 DNA reads TGTGCCAGCAGTTCTCCCGACAGGGAGAGTGAAAAACTGTTTTTT. The J gene is TRBJ1-4, the V gene TRBV28; 7 bases match TRBD1. Germline V gives CDR1 MDHEN, CDR2 SYDVKM. The J segment lost 7 bases and the V segment lost 4 bases, leaving 9 bases of the junction unmatched. This CDR3 contains 15 residues. Full variable domain (missing parts from reference TRBV28 and TRBJ1-4): DVKVTQSSRYLVKRTGEKVFLECVQDMDHENMFWYRQDPGLGLRLIYFSYDVKMKEKGDIPEGYSVSREKKERFSLILESASTNQTSMYLCASSSPDRESEKLFFGSGTQLSVL.

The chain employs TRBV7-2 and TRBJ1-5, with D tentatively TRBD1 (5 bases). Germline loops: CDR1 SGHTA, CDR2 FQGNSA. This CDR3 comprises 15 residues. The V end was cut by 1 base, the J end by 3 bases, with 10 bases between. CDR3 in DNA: TGTGCCAGCAGCTTAGGCGGGACTTACAATCAGCCCCAGCATTTT. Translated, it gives CASSLGGTYNQPQHF.

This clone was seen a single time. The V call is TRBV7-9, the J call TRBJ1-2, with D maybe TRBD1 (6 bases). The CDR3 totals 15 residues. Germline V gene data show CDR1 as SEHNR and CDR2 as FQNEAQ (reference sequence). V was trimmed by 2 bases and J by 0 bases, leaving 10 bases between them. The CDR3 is CASSLWGLPNYGYTF. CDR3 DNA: TGTGCCAGCAGCTTATGGGGGCTTCCTAACTATGGCTACACCTTC.

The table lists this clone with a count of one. CDR3 coding DNA: TGTGCCAGCAGTGCGGACAGGGGTGAAAAACTGTTTTTT. Translating gives CASSADRGEKLFF. The rearrangement uses TRBV2 and TRBJ1-4; 9 nucleotides match TRBD1. V shed 4 bases, J shed 7 bases, and the junction held 1 base outside the gene matches. The length of the CDR3 is 13 residues. Germline V gene lookup returns CDR1 SNHLY and CDR2 FYNNEI.

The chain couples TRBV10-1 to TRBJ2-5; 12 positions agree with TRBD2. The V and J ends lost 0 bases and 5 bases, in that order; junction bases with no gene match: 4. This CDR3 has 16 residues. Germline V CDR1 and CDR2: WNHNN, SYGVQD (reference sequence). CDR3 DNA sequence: TGCGCCAGCAGTGAGTCTACTAGCGGGGGGCTCGAGACCCAGTACTTC. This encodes CASSESTSGGLETQYF.

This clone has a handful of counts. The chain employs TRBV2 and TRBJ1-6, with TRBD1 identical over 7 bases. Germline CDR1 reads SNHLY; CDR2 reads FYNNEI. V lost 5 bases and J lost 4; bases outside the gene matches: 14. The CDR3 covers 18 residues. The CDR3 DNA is TGTGCCAGCAGTCTCCGGGACAGCTTCACGTTTTATAATTCACCCCTCCACTTT. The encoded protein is CASSLRDSFTFYNSPLHF.